This T cell receptor beta chain was documented in a study of blood T cell repertoires in COVID-19 (TCRdb year 2020). With respect to the entire study: The collaborator samples originated in the United States, Italy and Spain and spanned the acute and convalescent phases of COVID-19. Samples came from the ongoing ImmuneRACE study (first 160 participants) plus 1,254 subjects from 6 global collaborators. Nearly every sample came with metadata listing a de-identified subject ID, COVID-19 status, age in years and sex. Where available, HLA class I and class II types were obtained from metadata supplied by the sample provider rather than from assay-based typing. The repertoires were released in a freely available public database meant as a resource for research on the immune response to SARS-CoV-2. The dataset comprised deeply sampled blood TCRbeta repertoires from subjects exposed to, actively infected with, or recovered from COVID-19. The material from the prospective study consisted of cDNA or gDNA derived from T cells, B-cell-depleted T cells, or PBMCs.

Details on this clone: The target of this receptor is not known. No much larger clonotype is one base removed from it; base qualities were not supplied.

TCRbeta CDR3 regions were amplified from genomic DNA by means of the immunoSEQ Assay, a bias-controlled multiplex PCR. Per the authors' processing: The number of nucleated cells in each sample was estimated by amplification of reference gene primers within the assay. Sequence reads were collapsed and filtered to measure the absolute abundance of every unique TCRbeta CDR3 rearrangement. Productive Simpson clonality was computed per sample as the square root of Simpson's diversity index over productive rearrangements. What TCRdb holds here is the immuneACCESS table cut down to in-frame rearrangements. Part of the clones is not present; checked against another copy, under half of the missing clones reflect an unresolved V gene, and the others are unexplained. V and J calls and clone size follow that table, whereas D and trimming were derived from the DNA. The sample table holds about 520,000 clones, of which 80% to 90% were seen once. About 3% of the sample is held by the ten biggest clonotypes.

Findings and caveats that apply to the study as a whole: The amount of clinical and demographic metadata varied by source and participant and was provided uncurated.

Whole blood was collected in K2EDTA tubes by collaborating institutions according to the institutions' own protocols. Collaborator samples were shipped for TCRbeta analysis as frozen whole blood, isolated PBMCs, or DNA extracted from either sample type. CDR1 SGHRS and CDR2 YFSETQ are derived from the germline V gene. The CDR3 holds 16 amino acids from the cysteine to the phenylalanine. CDR3 DNA is the only sequence kept; it has 48 bases, read in frame from the first base. V is reduced by 3 bases and J by 0 bases, leaving a spacing of 15 bases between them. Sequencing was carried out using peripheral blood. The rearrangement combines TRBV5-1 with TRBJ1-1, and perhaps TRBD1 as D gene, on 5 matching bases. The receptor was isolated from a human donor in a cohort sampled during active COVID-19. This receptor has the CDR3 CASSSGSLGLNTEAFF. The nucleotides read TGCGCCAGCAGCTCAGGGTCATTAGGCCTGAACACTGAAGCTTTCTTT.